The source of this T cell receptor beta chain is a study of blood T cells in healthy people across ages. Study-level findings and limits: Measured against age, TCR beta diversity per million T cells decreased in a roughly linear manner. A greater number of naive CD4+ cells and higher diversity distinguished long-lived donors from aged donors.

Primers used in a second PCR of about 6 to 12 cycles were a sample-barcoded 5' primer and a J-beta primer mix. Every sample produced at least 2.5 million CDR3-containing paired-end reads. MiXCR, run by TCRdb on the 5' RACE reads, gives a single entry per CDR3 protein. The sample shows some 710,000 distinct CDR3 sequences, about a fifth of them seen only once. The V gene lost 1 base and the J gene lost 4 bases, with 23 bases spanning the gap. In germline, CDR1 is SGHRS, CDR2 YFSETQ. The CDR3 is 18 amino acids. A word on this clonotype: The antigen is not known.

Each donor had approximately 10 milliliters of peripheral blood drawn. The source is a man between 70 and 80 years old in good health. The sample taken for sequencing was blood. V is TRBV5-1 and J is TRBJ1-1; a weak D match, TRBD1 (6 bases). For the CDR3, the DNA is TGCGCCAGCAGCTTGTTTCCCGGGGGCGGGACACTGGGCACTGAAGCTTTCTTT. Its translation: CASSLFPGGGTLGTEAFF.